This T cell receptor (beta chain) was captured in a study of blood T cell repertoires in COVID-19. As for the study in general: Donors in the United States, Italy and Spain gave samples during acute or convalescent COVID-19.

Trimming took off 0 bases at V and 5 bases at J, with 11 bases between the two ends. Germline values: CDR1 SGDLS, CDR2 YYNGEE. The CDR3 covers 14 residues. Authors' methods: Reference gene primers were amplified, and this amplification served to estimate nucleated cell counts. Sequencing used immunoSEQ multiplex PCR; TCRdb keeps in-frame clones, though not all of them. The D gene and trimming were derived from the DNA, and the V and J assignments and clone size from that table. The repertoire holds 200,000 to 250,000 clones, with 90% as singletons. The receptor's source is a man between 25 and 39 years old who had been exposed to COVID-19. This chain uses TRBV9 with TRBJ2-5; possibly TRBD1 for D (6 bases). Material for sequencing was PBMCs or T cells enriched from blood (not recorded which). The DNA of the CDR3 is TGTGCCAGCAGCGTAGACAGGGTTTGGGAGACCCAGTACTTC. It is translated as CASSVDRVWETQYF.